This T cell receptor (beta chain) appears in the sequencing data of a study of CD8 T cells in Susac syndrome. An amount of RNA that ranged from roughly 0.45 to 1 ug was reverse transcribed with random hexamers. Each CDR3 protein is one row after TCRdb ran MiXCR on the immunoSEQ multiplex PCR reads. This sample has 120,000 or so distinct CDR3 sequences; about 92% occur once, and the top ten carry approximately 0.093%. Germline CDR1 is SGHRS and CDR2 is YFSETQ. V lost 4 bases and J lost 6, with 7 bases in between. The CDR3 covers 12 residues. The rearrangement links TRBV5-1 to TRBJ2-2, with D unresolved. The sequence was obtained from a human donor with multiple sclerosis. Sequences were obtained from CD4+ T cells from PBMCs. The CDR3, as DNA: TGCGCCAGCAGCGTCCAGGCCGGGGAGCTGTTTTTT. Protein product: CASSVQAGELFF.